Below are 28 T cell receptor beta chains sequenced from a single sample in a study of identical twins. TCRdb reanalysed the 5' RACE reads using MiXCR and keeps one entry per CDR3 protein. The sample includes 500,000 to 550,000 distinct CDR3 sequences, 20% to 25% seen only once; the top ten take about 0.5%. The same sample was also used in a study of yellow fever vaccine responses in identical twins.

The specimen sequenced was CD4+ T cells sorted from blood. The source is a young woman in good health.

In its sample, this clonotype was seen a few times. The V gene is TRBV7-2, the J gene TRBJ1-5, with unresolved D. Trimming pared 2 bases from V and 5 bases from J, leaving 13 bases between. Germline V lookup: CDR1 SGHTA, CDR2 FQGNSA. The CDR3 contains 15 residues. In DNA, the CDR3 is TGTGCCAGCAGCTTATGGGGTCCCGGGCATCAGCCCCAGCATTTT. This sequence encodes CASSLWGPGHQPQHF.

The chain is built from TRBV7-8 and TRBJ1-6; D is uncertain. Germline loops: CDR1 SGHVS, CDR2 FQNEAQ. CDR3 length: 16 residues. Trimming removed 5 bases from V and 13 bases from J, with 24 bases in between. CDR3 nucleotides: TGTGCCAGCAGCGCGGGCTCGGGATCGTGGAATTGGCCCCTCCACTTT. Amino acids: CASSAGSGSWNWPLHF.

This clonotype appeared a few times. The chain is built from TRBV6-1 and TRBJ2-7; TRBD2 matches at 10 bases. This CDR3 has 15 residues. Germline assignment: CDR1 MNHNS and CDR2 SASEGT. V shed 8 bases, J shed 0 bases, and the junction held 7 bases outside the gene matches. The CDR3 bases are TGTGCCAGCCGGGGATCTAGCGGGGGCTCCTACGAGCAGTACGTC. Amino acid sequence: CASRGSSGGSYEQYV.

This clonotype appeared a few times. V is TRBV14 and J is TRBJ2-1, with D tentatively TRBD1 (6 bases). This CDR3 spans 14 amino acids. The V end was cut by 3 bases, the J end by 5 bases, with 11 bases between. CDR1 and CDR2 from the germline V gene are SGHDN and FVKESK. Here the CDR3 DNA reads TGTGCCAGCAGCCACAGGGGCGATCACAATGAGCAGTTCTTC. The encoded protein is CASSHRGDHNEQFF.

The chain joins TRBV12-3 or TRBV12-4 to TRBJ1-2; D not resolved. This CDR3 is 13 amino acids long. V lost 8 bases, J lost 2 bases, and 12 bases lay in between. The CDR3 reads CASGQDGNYGYTF. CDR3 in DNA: TGTGCCAGCGGGCAGGACGGGAACTATGGCTACACCTTC.

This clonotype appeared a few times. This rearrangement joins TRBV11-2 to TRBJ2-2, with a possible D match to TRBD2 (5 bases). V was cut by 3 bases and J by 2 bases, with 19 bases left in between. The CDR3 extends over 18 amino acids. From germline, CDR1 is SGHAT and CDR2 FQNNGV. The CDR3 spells CASSLKRPDLGNTGELFF. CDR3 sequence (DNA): TGTGCCAGCAGCTTGAAGCGGCCCGATTTGGGTAACACCGGGGAGCTGTTTTTT.

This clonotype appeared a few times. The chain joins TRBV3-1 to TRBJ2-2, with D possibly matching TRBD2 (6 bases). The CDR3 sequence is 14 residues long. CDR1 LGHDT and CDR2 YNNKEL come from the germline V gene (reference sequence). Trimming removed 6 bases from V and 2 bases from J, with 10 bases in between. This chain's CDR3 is CASSGTRNTGELFF. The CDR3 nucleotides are TGTGCCAGCAGTGGGACTCGAAACACCGGGGAGCTGTTTTTT.

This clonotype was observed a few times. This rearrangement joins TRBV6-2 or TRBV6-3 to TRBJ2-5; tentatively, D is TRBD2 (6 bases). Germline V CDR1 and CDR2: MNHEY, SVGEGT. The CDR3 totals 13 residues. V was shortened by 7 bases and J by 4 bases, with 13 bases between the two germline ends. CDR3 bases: TGTGCCAGCAAGCCTCAGGGAGGAGAGACCCAGTACTTC. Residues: CASKPQGGETQYF.

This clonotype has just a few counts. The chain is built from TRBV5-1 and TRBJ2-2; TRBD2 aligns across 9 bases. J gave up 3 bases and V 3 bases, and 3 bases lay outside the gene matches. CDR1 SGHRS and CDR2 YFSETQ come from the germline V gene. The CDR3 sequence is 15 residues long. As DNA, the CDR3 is TGCGCCAGCAGCTCCTCTAGCGGGGACACCGGGGAGCTGTTTTTT. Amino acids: CASSSSSGDTGELFF.

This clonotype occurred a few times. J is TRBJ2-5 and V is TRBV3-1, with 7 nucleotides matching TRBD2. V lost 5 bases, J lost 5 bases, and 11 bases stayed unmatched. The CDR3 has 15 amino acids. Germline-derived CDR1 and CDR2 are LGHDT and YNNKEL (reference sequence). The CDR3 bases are TGTGCCAGCAGCTCATCTCGGAGAGCGGGGGAGACCCAGTACTTC. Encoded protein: CASSSSRRAGETQYF.

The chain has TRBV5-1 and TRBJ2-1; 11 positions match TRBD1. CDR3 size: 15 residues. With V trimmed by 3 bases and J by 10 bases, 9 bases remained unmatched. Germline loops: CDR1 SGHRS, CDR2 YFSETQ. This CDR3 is CASSSGTGGGQEQFF. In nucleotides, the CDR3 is TGCGCCAGCAGCTCCGGGACAGGGGGAGGACAGGAGCAGTTCTTC.

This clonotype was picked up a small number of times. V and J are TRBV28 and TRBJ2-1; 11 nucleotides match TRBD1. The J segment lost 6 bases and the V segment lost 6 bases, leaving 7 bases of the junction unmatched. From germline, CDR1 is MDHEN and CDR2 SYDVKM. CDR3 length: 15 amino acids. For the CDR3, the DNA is TGTGCCAGCAGCGCCTTCGGGACAGGGGGCAATGAGCAGTTCTTC. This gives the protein CASSAFGTGGNEQFF.

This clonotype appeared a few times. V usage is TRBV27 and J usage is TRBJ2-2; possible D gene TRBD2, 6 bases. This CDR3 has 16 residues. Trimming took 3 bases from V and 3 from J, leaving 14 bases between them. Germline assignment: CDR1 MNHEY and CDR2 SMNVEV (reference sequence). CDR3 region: CASSFDPGGDTGELFF. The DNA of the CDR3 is TGTGCCAGCAGTTTTGATCCAGGAGGGGACACCGGGGAGCTGTTTTTT.

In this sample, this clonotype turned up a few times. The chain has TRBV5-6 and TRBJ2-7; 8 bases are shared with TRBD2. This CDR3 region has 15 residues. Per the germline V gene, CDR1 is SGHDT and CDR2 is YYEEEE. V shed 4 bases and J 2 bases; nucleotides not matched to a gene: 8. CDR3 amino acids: CASSPRRTSTYEQYF. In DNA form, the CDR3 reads TGTGCCAGCAGCCCAAGACGGACTAGCACCTACGAGCAGTACTTC.

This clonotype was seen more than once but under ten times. The chain's CDR3 is CSARGGAAGVYNEQFF. The CDR3 bases are TGCAGTGCTAGAGGAGGAGCAGCGGGGGTCTACAATGAGCAGTTCTTC. V gene TRBV20-1 combines with J gene TRBJ2-1; the match to TRBD2 covers 8 bases. The CDR3 spans 16 residues. With V trimmed by 1 base and J by 3 bases, 8 bases remained unmatched. Germline V lookup: CDR1 DFQATT, CDR2 SNEGSKA (reference sequence).

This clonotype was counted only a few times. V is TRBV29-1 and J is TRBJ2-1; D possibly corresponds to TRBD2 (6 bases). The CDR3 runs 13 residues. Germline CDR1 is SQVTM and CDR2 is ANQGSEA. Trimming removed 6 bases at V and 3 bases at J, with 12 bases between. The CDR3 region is CSVAGQIYNEQFF. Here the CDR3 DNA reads TGCAGCGTAGCGGGCCAGATCTACAATGAGCAGTTCTTC.

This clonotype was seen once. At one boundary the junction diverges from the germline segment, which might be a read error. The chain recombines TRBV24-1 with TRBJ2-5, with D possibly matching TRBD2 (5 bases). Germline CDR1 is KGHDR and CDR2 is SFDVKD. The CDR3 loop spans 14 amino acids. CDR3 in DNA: TGTGCCACCAGTGATCCGGGAAATCAAGAGACCAAGTACTTC. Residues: CATSDPGNQETKYF.

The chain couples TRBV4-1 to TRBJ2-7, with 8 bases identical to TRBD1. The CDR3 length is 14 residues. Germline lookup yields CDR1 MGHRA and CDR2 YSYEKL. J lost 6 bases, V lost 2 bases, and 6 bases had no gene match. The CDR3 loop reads CASSQTTDRGEQYV. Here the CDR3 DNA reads TGCGCCAGCAGCCAAACTACCGACAGGGGCGAGCAGTACGTC.

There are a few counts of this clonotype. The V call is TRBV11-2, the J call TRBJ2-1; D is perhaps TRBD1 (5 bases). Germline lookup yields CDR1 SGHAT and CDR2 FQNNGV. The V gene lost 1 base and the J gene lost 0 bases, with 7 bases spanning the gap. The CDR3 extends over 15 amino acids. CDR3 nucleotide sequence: TGTGCCAGCAGCTTAGGACAGCTCTCCTACAATGAGCAGTTCTTC. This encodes CASSLGQLSYNEQFF.

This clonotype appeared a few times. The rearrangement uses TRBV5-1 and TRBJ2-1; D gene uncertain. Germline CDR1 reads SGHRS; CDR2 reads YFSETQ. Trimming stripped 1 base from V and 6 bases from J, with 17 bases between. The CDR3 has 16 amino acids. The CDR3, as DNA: TGCGCCAGCAGCTTGTTGGTTGTAGGGTCGAGCAATGAGCAGTTCTTC. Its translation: CASSLLVVGSSNEQFF.

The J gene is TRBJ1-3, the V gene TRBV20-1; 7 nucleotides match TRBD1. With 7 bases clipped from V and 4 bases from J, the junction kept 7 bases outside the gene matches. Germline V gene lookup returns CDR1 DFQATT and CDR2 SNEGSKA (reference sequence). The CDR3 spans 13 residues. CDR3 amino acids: CSVRGGAGNTIYF. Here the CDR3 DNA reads TGCAGTGTCAGGGGGGGAGCGGGAAACACCATATATTTT.

CDR3 coding DNA: TGTGCCAGTAGGAGCACCGGGACATCTAATTCACCCCTCCACTTT. It is translated as CASRSTGTSNSPLHF. The chain carries TRBV19 and TRBJ1-6; tentative D call: TRBD1 (6 bases). Germline CDR1 LNHDA, CDR2 SQIVND (reference sequence). The V end lost 6 bases, the J end lost 6 bases, and 15 bases lay between the germline ends. The CDR3 extends over 15 amino acids.

The chain's CDR3 is CASRTSGRNTGELFF. CDR3 in DNA: TGTGCCAGCAGGACTAGCGGGAGAAACACCGGGGAGCTGTTTTTT. This chain connects TRBV28 to TRBJ2-2; 12 bases line up with TRBD2. This CDR3 is built from 15 residues. Germline CDR1 is MDHEN and CDR2 is SYDVKM. V lost 6 bases to trimming and J lost 2 bases; unmatched junction nucleotides: 1.

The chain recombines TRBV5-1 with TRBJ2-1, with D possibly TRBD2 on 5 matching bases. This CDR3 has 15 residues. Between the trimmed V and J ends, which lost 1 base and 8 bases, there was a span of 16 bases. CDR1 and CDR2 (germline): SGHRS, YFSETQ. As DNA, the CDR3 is TGCGCCAGCAGCTTGTTCGCGGGTTATGGGGATGAGCAGTTCTTC. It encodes CASSLFAGYGDEQFF.

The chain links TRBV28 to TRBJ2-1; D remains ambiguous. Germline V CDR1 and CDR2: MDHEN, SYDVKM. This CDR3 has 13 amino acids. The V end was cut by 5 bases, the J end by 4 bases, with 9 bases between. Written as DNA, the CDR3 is TGTGCCAGCAGTCCTCACGGGTACAATGAGCAGTTCTTC. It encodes CASSPHGYNEQFF.

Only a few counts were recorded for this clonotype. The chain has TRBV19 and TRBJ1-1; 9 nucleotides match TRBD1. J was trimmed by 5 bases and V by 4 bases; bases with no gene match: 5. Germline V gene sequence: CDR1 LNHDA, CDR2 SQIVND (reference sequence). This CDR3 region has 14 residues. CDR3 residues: CASSTTGGATEAFF. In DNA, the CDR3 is TGTGCCAGTAGTACTACAGGGGGCGCGACTGAAGCTTTCTTT. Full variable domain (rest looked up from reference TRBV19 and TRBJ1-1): DGGITQSPKYLFRKEGQNVTLSCEQNLNHDAMYWYRQDPGQGLRLIYYSQIVNDFQKGDIAEGYSVSREKKESFPLTVTSAQKNPTAFYLCASSTTGGATEAFFGQGTRLTVV.

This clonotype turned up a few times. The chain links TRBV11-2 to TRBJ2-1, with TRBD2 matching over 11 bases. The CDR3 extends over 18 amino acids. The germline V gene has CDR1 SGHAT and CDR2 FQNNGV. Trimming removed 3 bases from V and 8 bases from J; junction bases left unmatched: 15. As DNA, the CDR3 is TGTGCCAGCAGCTTTCCACTAGCGGGGGCCGGCTGGGTAGATGAGCAGTTCTTC. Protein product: CASSFPLAGAGWVDEQFF.

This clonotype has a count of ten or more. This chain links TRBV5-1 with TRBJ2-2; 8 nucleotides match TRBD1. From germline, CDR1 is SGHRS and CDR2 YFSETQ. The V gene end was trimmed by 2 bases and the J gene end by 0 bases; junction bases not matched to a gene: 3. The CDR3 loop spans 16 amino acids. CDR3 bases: TGCGCCAGCAGCTTATCAGGGGGCGCGAACACCGGGGAGCTGTTTTTT. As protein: CASSLSGGANTGELFF.